These T cell receptor beta chains were read from a single sample in a study of memory CD4+ T cells and cytomegalovirus serostatus. The table came from immunoSEQ multiplex PCR; TCRdb's copy has only in-frame clones and leaves some out. The table lists more than 45,000 clones, 80% to 90% of them singletons. The sequenced sample was memory CD4+ T cells from blood. The source is an adult in good health and CMV-seronegative. CDR3s include the opening cysteine and the closing phenylalanine or tryptophan. The order of the fields is J gene, CDR3 length, V gene, clone size, D gene, CDR3 protein, CDR3 DNA. The D gene is left open where the match is weak. Size tells how often a clone was seen (once, few, many) or the class of an expanded clone, and some rows leave it out.

TRBJ1-4	11	TRBV6-1	-	-	CASSKGFRLFF	TGTGCCAGCAGTAAGGGTTTTAGGCTGTTTTTT
TRBJ1-1	15	TRBV4-1	-	TRBD1	CASSQKDRPNTEAFF	TGCGCCAGCAGCCAGAAGGACAGGCCTAACACTGAAGCTTTCTTT
TRBJ2-3	17	TRBV18	-	-	CASSPPLSQIDTDTQYF	TGTGCCAGCTCACCTCCGCTTTCCCAGATCGATACAGATACGCAGTATTTT
TRBJ1-4	16	TRBV5-5	-	-	CASSFRGGATNEKLFF	TGTGCCAGCAGCTTCCGCGGAGGAGCAACTAATGAAAAACTGTTTTTT
TRBJ2-2	13	TRBV7-2	-	-	CASSRDVTGELFF	TGTGCCAGCAGTCGGGACGTCACCGGGGAGCTGTTTTTT
TRBJ1-2	15	TRBV6-5	-	-	CASSYSRRANYGYTF	TGTGCCAGCAGTTACTCGAGACGGGCTAACTATGGCTACACCTTC
TRBJ1-1	12	TRBV29-1	-	-	CSGGHMNTEAFF	TGCAGCGGGGGACACATGAACACTGAAGCTTTCTTT
TRBJ1-2	12	TRBV6-5	-	-	CASSPQGYGYTF	TGTGCCAGCAGCCCCCAGGGCTATGGCTACACCTTC
TRBJ1-2	15	TRBV25-1	few	TRBD1	CASSEYPDRGRGYTF	TGTGCCAGCAGTGAATACCCAGACAGGGGTAGGGGCTACACCTTC
TRBJ2-1	15	TRBV7-9	-	TRBD2	CASSPASGTYNEQFF	TGTGCCAGCAGCCCCGCTAGCGGAACCTACAATGAGCAGTTCTTC
TRBJ2-3	16	TRBV7-6	once	-	CASSPLAGNSPDTQYF	TGTGCCAGCAGCCCTCTGGCAGGGAATTCGCCAGATACGCAGTATTTT
TRBJ1-1	13	TRBV14	-	-	CASRDGMNTEAFF	TGTGCCAGCCGGGACGGGATGAACACTGAAGCTTTCTTT
TRBJ1-5	15	TRBV4-3	-	-	CASSQVAGYNQPQHF	TGCGCCAGCAGCCAAGTGGCAGGTTACAATCAGCCCCAGCATTTT
TRBJ2-2	14	TRBV19	-	TRBD1	CASRDRGGTGELFF	TGTGCCAGTAGAGACAGGGGTGGGACCGGGGAGCTGTTTTTT
TRBJ1-5	19	TRBV18	-	-	CASSPPFGGDEGFNQPQHF	TGTGCCAGCTCACCACCTTTCGGAGGGGACGAGGGATTCAATCAGCCCCAGCATTTT
TRBJ2-2	15	TRBV7-3	-	-	CASSLGVGSTGELFF	TGTGCCAGCAGCTTGGGAGTAGGGAGCACCGGGGAGCTGTTTTTT
TRBJ1-1	18	TRBV5-4	-	TRBD1	CASSYGPGTGATNTEAFF	TGTGCCAGCAGCTACGGTCCCGGGACAGGGGCAACTAACACTGAAGCTTTCTTT
TRBJ2-1	19	TRBV14	-	-	CASSQGPKGGKTGYNEQFF	TGTGCCAGCAGCCAAGGGCCCAAGGGGGGGAAAACAGGTTACAATGAGCAGTTCTTC
TRBJ2-1	14	TRBV19	-	TRBD2	CASTSGYSYNEQFF	TGTGCTTCGACTAGCGGGTACTCCTACAATGAGCAGTTCTTC
TRBJ2-1	14	TRBV7-2	once	TRBD2	CASSSSGTNNEQFF	TGTGCCAGCAGCTCTAGCGGGACAAACAATGAGCAGTTCTTC
TRBJ1-4	15	TRBV7-2	once	-	CASSLAYTTNEKLFF	TGTGCCAGCAGCTTAGCATATACTACGAATGAAAAACTGTTTTTT
TRBJ2-2	16	TRBV27	-	-	CASSSAGGRRTGELFF	TGTGCCAGCAGTTCAGCAGGAGGGAGGAGGACCGGGGAGCTGTTTTTT
TRBJ1-2	14	TRBV29-1	many	-	CSVREHGGNYGYTF	TGCAGCGTTCGCGAGCATGGGGGGAACTATGGCTACACCTTC
TRBJ1-1	13	TRBV18	-	-	CASSHRAPPEAFF	TGTGCCAGCTCACACAGGGCCCCACCTGAAGCTTTCTTT
TRBJ1-2	16	TRBV15	-	-	CATSRLISGQSDGYTF	TGTGCCACCAGCAGACTCATAAGTGGACAGTCAGATGGCTACACCTTC
TRBJ1-2	12	TRBV11-2	-	-	CASSFSRDGYTF	TGTGCCAGCAGCTTTTCCCGAGATGGCTACACCTTC
TRBJ1-5	17	TRBV11-2	-	TRBD1	CASSPEMTGGLNQPQHF	TGTGCCAGCAGCCCCGAAATGACAGGGGGCTTAAATCAGCCCCAGCATTTT
TRBJ1-1	17	TRBV30	-	TRBD1	CAWSRREGTGMNTEAFF	TGTGCCTGGAGTCGCAGAGAGGGGACAGGGATGAACACTGAAGCTTTCTTT
TRBJ1-1	15	TRBV5-4	-	TRBD1	CASSADQGVNTEAFF	TGTGCCAGCAGCGCCGATCAGGGGGTGAACACTGAAGCTTTCTTT
TRBJ2-7	16	TRBV15	-	-	CATSRDRGRGGNEQYF	TGTGCCACCAGCAGAGATAGGGGGCGCGGGGGCAACGAGCAGTACTTC
TRBJ1-3	16	TRBV5-1	once	-	CASSFGLEHSGNTIYF	TGCGCCAGCAGCTTTGGTCTGGAGCACTCTGGAAACACCATATATTTT
TRBJ1-1	12	TRBV15	-	-	CATSTANTEAFF	TGTGCCACCAGCACAGCTAACACTGAAGCTTTCTTT
TRBJ2-7	13	TRBV4-1	-	-	CASRNTGSYEQYF	TGCGCCAGCAGGAACACAGGGAGCTACGAGCAGTACTTC
TRBJ1-5	13	TRBV29-1	-	-	CSVETGDNQPQHF	TGCAGCGTGGAGACAGGTGACAATCAGCCCCAGCATTTT
TRBJ1-1	13	TRBV19	-	-	CASRPTMNTEAFF	TGTGCCAGTAGGCCGACTATGAACACTGAAGCTTTCTTT
TRBJ2-7	14	TRBV30	-	TRBD2	CAWSVPGGVYEQYF	TGTGCCTGGAGTGTTCCTGGGGGGGTCTACGAGCAGTACTTC
TRBJ1-1	12	TRBV28	once	-	CASSLSWTEAFF	TGTGCCAGCAGTTTGTCATGGACTGAAGCTTTCTTT
TRBJ2-2	14	TRBV19	-	TRBD1	CASREQGLAGELFF	TGTGCCAGTAGAGAACAGGGGCTCGCCGGGGAGCTGTTTTTT
TRBJ1-2	15	TRBV11-2	-	-	CASSLTQGANYGYTF	TGTGCCAGCAGCTTAACACAGGGAGCTAACTATGGCTACACCTTC
TRBJ2-2	14	TRBV11-2	-	-	CASSLGRLTGELFF	TGTGCCAGCAGCTTAGGCAGACTAACCGGGGAGCTGTTTTTT
TRBJ2-5	16	TRBV5-5	-	TRBD2	CASSRSGGRGQETQYF	TGTGCCAGCAGCCGATCGGGAGGTAGGGGCCAAGAGACCCAGTACTTC
TRBJ2-3	15	TRBV5-6	-	TRBD1	CASSLRTGGLDTQYF	TGTGCCAGCAGCTTGAGAACAGGGGGCTTAGATACGCAGTATTTT
TRBJ1-2	14	TRBV19	-	-	CASSMGAGGYGYTF	TGTGCCAGTAGTATGGGCGCAGGTGGCTATGGCTACACCTTC
TRBJ2-5	14	TRBV9	-	-	CASSVGYTGQTQYF	TGTGCCAGCAGCGTAGGATATACGGGGCAGACCCAGTACTTC
TRBJ1-2	16	TRBV5-6	-	-	CASSLPPGSTNYGYTF	TGTGCCAGCAGCCTCCCGCCGGGTAGTACTAACTATGGCTACACCTTC
TRBJ1-5	15	TRBV19	-	TRBD1	CASSIERQGYQPQHF	TGTGCCAGTAGTATAGAACGACAGGGTTATCAGCCCCAGCATTTT
TRBJ2-1	16	TRBV6-5	-	TRBD2	CASSYQYAGGRNEQFF	TGTGCCAGCAGTTACCAGTACGCGGGAGGGAGAAATGAGCAGTTCTTC
TRBJ2-3	18	TRBV7-9	-	TRBD2	CASTPLRASSGRADTQYF	TGTGCCAGCACCCCACTGAGGGCTAGCAGCGGGAGGGCAGATACGCAGTATTTT
TRBJ1-1	15	TRBV19	-	-	CASSIGALRYTEAFF	TGTGCCAGTAGTATAGGGGCCCTAAGGTACACTGAAGCTTTCTTT
TRBJ1-5	15	TRBV10-1	-	-	CASTLKQGGNQPQHF	TGCGCCAGCACCCTTAAACAGGGAGGGAATCAGCCCCAGCATTTT
TRBJ1-5	20	TRBV7-6	-	-	CASSLDGGRIGLYSNQPQHF	TGTGCCAGCAGCTTGGACGGAGGTAGGATAGGCCTTTATAGCAATCAGCCCCAGCATTTT
TRBJ1-3	14	TRBV6-6	-	-	CATQRGATGNTIYF	TGTGCCACACAAAGGGGGGCCACTGGAAACACCATATATTTT
TRBJ2-1	17	TRBV9	once	TRBD2	CASSVGVAGGSYNEQFF	TGTGCCAGCAGCGTAGGGGTAGCGGGAGGCTCCTACAATGAGCAGTTCTTC
TRBJ2-5	13	TRBV28	-	-	CASSPGREETQYF	TGTGCCAGCAGTCCTGGACGGGAAGAGACCCAGTACTTC
TRBJ2-3	15	TRBV6-5	-	TRBD1	CATFTTGVSSDTQYF	TGTGCCACCTTCACCACAGGGGTTTCGTCAGATACGCAGTATTTT